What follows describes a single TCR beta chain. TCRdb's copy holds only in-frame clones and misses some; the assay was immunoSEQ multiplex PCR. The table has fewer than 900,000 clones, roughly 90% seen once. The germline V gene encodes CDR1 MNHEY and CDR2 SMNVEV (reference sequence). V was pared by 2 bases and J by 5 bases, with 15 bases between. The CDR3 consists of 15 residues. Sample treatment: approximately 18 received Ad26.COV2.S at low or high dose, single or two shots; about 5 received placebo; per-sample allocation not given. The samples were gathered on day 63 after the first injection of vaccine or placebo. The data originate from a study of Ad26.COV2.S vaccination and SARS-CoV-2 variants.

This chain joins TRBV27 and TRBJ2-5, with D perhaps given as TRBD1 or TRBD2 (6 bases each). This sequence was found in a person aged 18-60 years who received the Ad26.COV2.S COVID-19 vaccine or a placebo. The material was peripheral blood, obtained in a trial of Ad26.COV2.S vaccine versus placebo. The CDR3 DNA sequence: TGTGCCAGCAGTTTAGCCAGGGGAGGAGGGGAGACCCAGTACTTC. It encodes CASSLARGGGETQYF.